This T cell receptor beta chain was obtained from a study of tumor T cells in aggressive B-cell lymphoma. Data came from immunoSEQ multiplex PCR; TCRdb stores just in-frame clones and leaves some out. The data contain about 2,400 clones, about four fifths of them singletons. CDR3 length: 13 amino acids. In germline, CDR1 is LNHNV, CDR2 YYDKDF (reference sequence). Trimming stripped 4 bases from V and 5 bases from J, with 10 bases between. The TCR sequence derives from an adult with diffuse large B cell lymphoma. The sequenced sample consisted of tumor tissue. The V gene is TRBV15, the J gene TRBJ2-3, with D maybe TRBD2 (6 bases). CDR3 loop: CATSTSVIDTQYF. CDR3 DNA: TGTGCCACCAGCACTAGCGTGATAGATACGCAGTATTTT.